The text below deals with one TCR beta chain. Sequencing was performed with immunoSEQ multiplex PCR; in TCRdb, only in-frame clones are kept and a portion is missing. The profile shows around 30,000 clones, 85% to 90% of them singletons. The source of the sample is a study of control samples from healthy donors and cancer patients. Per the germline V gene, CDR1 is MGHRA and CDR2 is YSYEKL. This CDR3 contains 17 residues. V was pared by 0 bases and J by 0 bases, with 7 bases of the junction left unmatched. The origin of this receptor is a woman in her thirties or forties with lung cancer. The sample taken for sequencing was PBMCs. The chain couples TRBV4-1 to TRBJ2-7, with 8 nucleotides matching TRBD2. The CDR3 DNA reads TGCGCCAGCAGCCAAGATACGGATAGCGGGATCTCCTACGAGCAGTACTTC. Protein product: CASSQDTDSGISYEQYF.